Following are 29 T cell receptor beta chains from one sample sequenced in a study of beta chain features in type 1 diabetes listed by TCRdb under 2018. General findings and caveats noted by the study authors: Type 1 diabetes patients showed a moderate but significant shortening of TCRB CDR3 length in all four CD4+ subsets.

These receptors lack a known antigen. The library came from the immunoSEQ multiplex PCR assay. The High Capacity cDNA Reverse Transcription Kit was used to reverse transcribe all of the isolated RNA, meaning that expressed TCRB transcripts were what got sequenced. The table was pulled from immuneACCESS by TCRdb, which kept in-frame rearrangements only. Such tables lose some clones; where checked, under half of the loss comes from unresolved V genes, and the rest has no known cause. Present in this sample are hundreds of thousands of clones, 9.3% of which were seen just once. The ten largest make up approximately 1% of the sample. The material sequenced was central memory CD4+ T cells from blood. The receptors originated from a man younger than 40 with type 1 diabetes.

The rearrangement joins TRBV27 to TRBJ2-7, with 7 bases fitting TRBD1. This CDR3 is built from 14 residues. The germline CDR1 and CDR2 sequences are MNHEY and SMNVEV (reference sequence). The trim removed 3 bases at V and 1 base at J, leaving 3 bases unmatched. The DNA for the CDR3 is TGTGCCAGCAGTTTTGACAGGGTTTCCTACGAGCAGTACTTC. The encoded protein is CASSFDRVSYEQYF.

This clone turned up a few times. In DNA form, the CDR3 reads TGTGCCAGCAGCTCTCCCCCCGGGACAGGGGGCGATCAGCCCCAGCATTTT. Its translation: CASSSPPGTGGDQPQHF. V is TRBV7-2 and J is TRBJ1-5, with 12 bases aligning to TRBD1. This CDR3 comprises 17 residues. Germline lookup yields CDR1 SGHTA and CDR2 FQGNSA. V lost 4 bases, J lost 5 bases, and 9 bases stayed unmatched.

The chain joins TRBV5-1 to TRBJ1-4; weak D call: TRBD1 (5 bases). V lost 3 bases and J lost 0, with 9 bases in between. CDR1 is SGHRS and CDR2 is YFSETQ in the germline V gene. This CDR3 comprises 15 residues. For the CDR3, the DNA is TGCGCCAGCAGCTGGACACATGCAACTAATGAAAAACTGTTTTTT. Protein sequence: CASSWTHATNEKLFF.

The V call is TRBV30, the J call TRBJ2-2; D is possibly TRBD1 (5 bases). Germline lookup yields CDR1 GTSNPN and CDR2 SVGIG (reference sequence). The germline V and J ends were trimmed by 0 bases and 6 bases, with 5 bases remaining between them. CDR3 size: 12 residues. CDR3 nucleotides: TGTGCCTGGAGTGTGGGGCCCGGGGAGCTGTTTTTT. Translating it yields CAWSVGPGELFF.

A few counts support this clone. The J gene is TRBJ1-4, the V gene TRBV6-5, with D uncertain. CDR1 is MNHEY and CDR2 is SVGAGI in the germline V gene. This CDR3 has 12 amino acids. The ends were cut back, 6 bases at V and 5 bases at J, with 7 bases in the middle. In nucleotides, the CDR3 is TGTGCCAGCAGGACCCAAAATGAAAAACTGTTTTTT. The encoded protein is CASRTQNEKLFF.

The chain combines TRBV9 with TRBJ1-3; D not resolved. Germline V gene sequence: CDR1 SGDLS, CDR2 YYNGEE. The ends were cut back, 3 bases at V and 2 bases at J, with 12 bases in the middle. The CDR3 sequence is 15 residues long. DNA for the CDR3: TGTGCCAGCAGCGCCCTTGACTGGGCTGGAAACACCATATATTTT. Translation: CASSALDWAGNTIYF.

In its sample, this clone was seen a few times. The genes are TRBV11-2 and TRBJ2-3; TRBD1 agrees at 12 bases. The V and J ends lost 3 bases and 2 bases, in that order; junction bases with no gene match: 3. This CDR3 is 16 amino acids long. Germline lookup yields CDR1 SGHAT and CDR2 FQNNGV. The CDR3 region is CASSFRDRGPTDTQYF. CDR3 in DNA: TGTGCCAGCAGCTTCCGGGACAGGGGGCCCACAGATACGCAGTATTTT.

This clone occurred a few times. The rearrangement joins TRBV29-1 to TRBJ2-1, with TRBD2 matching over 7 bases. The CDR3 sequence is 15 residues long. In germline, CDR1 is SQVTM, CDR2 ANQGSEA. V lost 1 base to trimming and J lost 6 bases; unmatched junction nucleotides: 9. The CDR3 here is CSVEGRSGGSNEQFF. Here the CDR3 DNA reads TGCAGCGTTGAAGGAAGGTCGGGGGGTAGCAATGAGCAGTTCTTC.

The sample holds one count of this clone. The chain carries TRBV5-1 and TRBJ2-3; no definite D call. From germline, CDR1 is SGHRS and CDR2 YFSETQ. This CDR3 region has 14 residues. Trimming shortened V by 0 bases and J by 1 base, and 6 bases separated the two germline ends. CDR3 loop: CASSLGDRTDTQYF. CDR3 bases: TGCGCCAGCAGCTTGGGTGACCGCACAGATACGCAGTATTTT.

This chain uses TRBV5-1 with TRBJ1-1; a possible D gene is TRBD1 (6 bases). Germline CDR1 is SGHRS and CDR2 is YFSETQ. The length of the CDR3 is 14 residues. The V gene lost 4 bases and the J gene lost 4 bases, with 14 bases spanning the gap. In DNA, the CDR3 is TGCGCCAGCAGCCCGGACAGCTGGGGCACTGAAGCTTTCTTT. Translating it yields CASSPDSWGTEAFF.

This clone has more than one count but fewer than ten. The chain has TRBV11-2 and TRBJ2-1; D unclear. Germline CDR1 reads SGHAT; CDR2 reads FQNNGV. V was trimmed by 5 bases and J by 4 bases, leaving 9 bases between them. This CDR3 has 13 amino acids. The chain's CDR3 is CASSQREYNEQFF. The CDR3 DNA reads as TGTGCCAGCAGCCAGCGAGAGTACAATGAGCAGTTCTTC.

This clone turned up a few times. The chain employs TRBV7-2 and TRBJ1-3; TRBD1 matches at 9 bases. Germline CDR1 SGHTA, CDR2 FQGNSA. CDR3 length equals 16 residues. J gave up 0 bases and V 3 bases, and 3 bases lay outside the gene matches. This CDR3 is CASSFTGGPSGNTIYF. In nucleotides, the CDR3 is TGTGCCAGCAGCTTTACAGGGGGCCCCTCTGGAAACACCATATATTTT.

This clone turned up a few times. The chain links TRBV5-6 to TRBJ1-3, with D possibly matching TRBD1 (5 bases). The CDR3 is made up of 16 amino acids. Trimming shortened V by 4 bases and J by 4 bases, and 18 bases separated the two germline ends. The germline V gene has CDR1 SGHDT and CDR2 YYEEEE. The CDR3 DNA sequence: TGTGCCAGCAGCACTACAGGTCGCCTTTTGGGAAACACCATATATTTT. Amino acid sequence: CASSTTGRLLGNTIYF.

The gene calls are TRBV27 and TRBJ2-1; tentative D call: TRBD2 (6 bases). V was clipped by 4 bases and J by 8 bases, with 15 bases between them. The CDR3 sequence is 14 residues long. The germline gives CDR1 MNHEY, CDR2 SMNVEV (reference sequence). CDR3 in amino acids: CASSWRGGIDEQFF. In nucleotides, the CDR3 is TGTGCCAGCAGTTGGCGGGGAGGTATCGATGAGCAGTTCTTC.

The chain joins TRBV7-9 to TRBJ2-3; no definite D call. V was clipped by 5 bases and J by 1 base, with 16 bases between them. Germline V lookup: CDR1 SEHNR, CDR2 FQNEAQ (reference sequence). The CDR3 runs 16 residues. CDR3 sequence (DNA): TGTGCCAGCAGCCCACCCCTTCGGGTCGGCACAGATACGCAGTATTTT. Translated, it gives CASSPPLRVGTDTQYF. Drawing the rest from reference TRBV7-9 and TRBJ2-3, the complete variable domain is DTGVSQNPRHKITKRGQNVTFRCDPISEHNRLYWYRQTLGQGPEFLTYFQNEAQLEKSRLLSDRFSAERPKGSFSTLEIQRTEQGDSAMYLCASSPPLRVGTDTQYFGPGTRLTVL.

The rearrangement links TRBV7-9 to TRBJ2-7; D gene unclear. With 5 bases removed from V and 3 bases from J, the gap between germline ends came to 8 bases. The CDR3 covers 12 residues. CDR1 and CDR2 (germline): SEHNR, FQNEAQ (reference sequence). CDR3 protein: CASSLDHYEQYF. The CDR3, as DNA: TGTGCCAGCAGCCTCGACCACTACGAGCAGTACTTC. The whole variable domain, filled in from reference TRBV7-9 and TRBJ2-7, reads DTGVSQNPRHKITKRGQNVTFRCDPISEHNRLYWYRQTLGQGPEFLTYFQNEAQLEKSRLLSDRFSAERPKGSFSTLEIQRTEQGDSAMYLCASSLDHYEQYFGPGTRLTVT.

V is TRBV30 and J is TRBJ1-1, with 8 bases identical to TRBD1. This CDR3 contains 14 residues. Germline V gives CDR1 GTSNPN, CDR2 SVGIG (reference sequence). The J segment lost 7 bases and the V segment lost 5 bases, leaving 12 bases of the junction unmatched. CDR3 in amino acids: CAWRSIRGLSEAFF. In nucleotides, the CDR3 is TGTGCCTGGCGAAGCATCAGGGGGCTGAGTGAAGCTTTCTTT.

This clone appeared a few times. In DNA, the CDR3 is TGTGCCACTTCGGACAGGGGTTTGGATCAGCCCCAGCATTTT. Translating it yields CATSDRGLDQPQHF. V and J are TRBV10-3 and TRBJ1-5, with TRBD1 identical over 9 bases. CDR1 and CDR2 from the germline V gene are ENHRY and SYGVKD. This CDR3 is built from 14 residues. V shed 10 bases, J shed 5 bases, and the junction held 9 bases outside the gene matches.

The V call is TRBV5-1, the J call TRBJ1-6, with 7 bases fitting TRBD1. CDR3 length: 15 residues. Germline V gene data show CDR1 as SGHRS and CDR2 as YFSETQ. After removal of 4 bases from V and 7 bases from J, the junction contained 8 bases not matched to a gene. CDR3 amino acids: CASSPAGGRNSPLHF. The DNA for the CDR3 is TGCGCCAGCAGCCCGGCAGGGGGTCGGAATTCACCCCTCCACTTT.

This clone showed up just a few times. The V and J genes are TRBV5-6 and TRBJ2-1; no definite D call. Trimming cost V 0 bases and J 2 bases, with 9 bases left between them. The germline V gene has CDR1 SGHDT and CDR2 YYEEEE. CDR3 size: 15 residues. In DNA, the CDR3 is TGTGCCAGCAGCTTGGCCAGAAGGGCCTACAATGAGCAGTTCTTC. Translating gives CASSLARRAYNEQFF.

The table lists this clone with a few counts. The V call is TRBV28, the J call TRBJ2-1; no reliable D call. The ends were cut back, 5 bases at V and 7 bases at J, with 9 bases in the middle. The germline V gene has CDR1 MDHEN and CDR2 SYDVKM. The CDR3 is made up of 12 amino acids. The CDR3 here is CASSDTSNEQFF. The CDR3 DNA reads TGTGCCAGCAGTGACACAAGTAATGAGCAGTTCTTC.

This clone has only a few counts. The rearrangement joins TRBV7-2 to TRBJ2-7; TRBD2 is a possible D gene (5 bases). The germline V gene encodes CDR1 SGHTA and CDR2 FQGNSA. The CDR3 length is 14 residues. The V and J ends lost 8 bases and 3 bases respectively, with 17 bases between them. CDR3 residues: CASPSPDSHYEQYF. CDR3 nucleotide sequence: TGTGCCAGCCCATCCCCGGACTCCCACTACGAGCAGTACTTC.

The V and J genes are TRBV7-2 and TRBJ2-7; the D call may be TRBD1 or TRBD2 (5 bases each). V lost 8 bases and J 6 bases, leaving 23 bases between the germline ends. Germline CDR1 is SGHTA and CDR2 is FQGNSA. This CDR3 region has 15 residues. The CDR3 is CASGGRSGPVSEQYF. CDR3 DNA sequence: TGTGCCAGCGGGGGAAGGTCGGGTCCCGTGTCCGAGCAGTACTTC.

This clone came up a few times. CDR3 nucleotides: TGTGCCAGCAGCGTAGCGCAGAACACTGAAGCTTTCTTT. Residues: CASSVAQNTEAFF. The genes are TRBV9 and TRBJ1-1; D unresolved. This CDR3 region has 13 residues. V was shortened by 0 bases and J by 1 base, with 4 bases between the two germline ends. Germline lookup yields CDR1 SGDLS and CDR2 YYNGEE.

The gene calls are TRBV9 and TRBJ2-7, with D possibly TRBD1 on 5 matching bases. In germline, CDR1 is SGDLS, CDR2 YYNGEE. V lost 1 base to trimming and J lost 6 bases, with 14 bases between them. This CDR3 is 14 amino acids long. The CDR3: CASSVSRAPVEQYF. In DNA form, the CDR3 reads TGTGCCAGCAGCGTAAGCAGGGCGCCGGTCGAGCAGTACTTC. Full variable domain (outside the CDR3, taken from reference TRBV9 and TRBJ2-7): DSGVTQTPKHLITATGQRVTLRCSPRSGDLSVYWYQQSLDQGLQFLIQYYNGEERAKGNILERFSAQQFPDLHSELNLSSLELGDSALYFCASSVSRAPVEQYFGPGTRLTVT.

This chain links TRBV7-9 with TRBJ2-7, with 9 bases identical to TRBD1. Unmatched junction bases numbered 6, after V lost 1 base and J lost 5 bases. Germline V gene lookup returns CDR1 SEHNR and CDR2 FQNEAQ (reference sequence). This CDR3 region has 15 residues. CDR3 residues: CASSLERQGEHEQYF. The CDR3 DNA reads as TGTGCCAGCAGCTTAGAACGACAGGGGGAACACGAGCAGTACTTC.

This clone was seen a handful of times. V gene TRBV5-6 combines with J gene TRBJ1-5; a weak D match, TRBD1 (5 bases). Trimming took off 0 bases at V and 2 bases at J, with 9 bases between the two ends. CDR3 size: 15 residues. Germline assignment: CDR1 SGHDT and CDR2 YYEEEE. The CDR3 sequence: CASSLEGRRNQPQHF. The CDR3 DNA reads as TGTGCCAGCAGCTTGGAGGGGCGACGCAATCAGCCCCAGCATTTT.

This clone was observed a handful of times. V usage is TRBV11-2 and J usage is TRBJ1-2, with 7 bases lining up with TRBD1. This CDR3 is built from 16 residues. Trimming cost V 1 base and J 4 bases; bases outside gene matches: 9. Looked up from germline, CDR1 is SGHAT and CDR2 is FQNNGV. In DNA, the CDR3 is TGTGCCAGCAGCTTAGGTTCGACGACAGGGACCTATGGCTACACCTTC. This gives the protein CASSLGSTTGTYGYTF.

This clone was detected a few times. The sample holds other DNA sequences that translate to the same CDR3. V is TRBV28 and J is TRBJ1-1, with no clear D. Trimming removed 4 bases from V and 1 base from J, with 7 bases in between. The CDR3 loop spans 13 amino acids. CDR1 and CDR2 from the germline V gene are MDHEN and SYDVKM. The CDR3 sequence: CASSSPQNTEAFF. CDR3 nucleotides: TGTGCCAGCAGTTCTCCTCAGAACACTGAAGCTTTCTTT. The full variable domain, its missing parts supplied by reference TRBV28 and TRBJ1-1, is DVKVTQSSRYLVKRTGEKVFLECVQDMDHENMFWYRQDPGLGLRLIYFSYDVKMKEKGDIPEGYSVSREKKERFSLILESASTNQTSMYLCASSSPQNTEAFFGQGTRLTVV.